What follows are 22 T cell receptor beta chains derived from one specimen sequenced in a study of OX40 agonist ivuxolimab in advanced cancers. The method behind the library was the immunoSEQ multiplex PCR assay. As stored in TCRdb, this immuneACCESS dataset retains in-frame rearrangements with V and J assigned. A fraction of the clones does not appear; measured against another copy, unresolved V genes explain less than half of the discrepancy, and the remainder lacks a known reason. For this sample the table gives around 82,000 clones, of which approximately 88% were detected only once. The ten largest clones take up 10% to 15% of the sample. The sequencing here drew on CD4+ or CD8+ T cells sorted from blood, taken in a trial of the OX40 agonist ivuxolimab. These receptors were obtained from an adult with an advanced solid tumor such as melanoma, head and neck, liver or kidney cancer.

The DNA of the CDR3 is TGTGCCTGGAGTGTACGAGGGGGCCTCGAGCAGTACTTC. Its translation is CAWSVRGGLEQYF. This sequence joins TRBV30 and TRBJ2-7; 7 bases are a match to TRBD1. The V segment lost 0 bases and the J segment 6 bases; nucleotides outside the gene matches: 5. CDR1 and CDR2 from the germline V gene are GTSNPN and SVGIG (reference sequence). The length of the CDR3 is 13 residues.

The rearrangement joins TRBV2 to TRBJ1-2; D not certain. CDR1 and CDR2 from the germline V gene are SNHLY and FYNNEI. The CDR3 runs 15 residues. The ends were cut back, 4 bases at V and 0 bases at J, with 12 bases in the middle. CDR3 residues: CASSAVPGPNYGYTF. CDR3 DNA: TGTGCCAGCAGTGCGGTCCCGGGCCCTAACTATGGCTACACCTTC. Drawing the rest from reference TRBV2 and TRBJ1-2, the complete variable domain is EPEVTQTPSHQVTQMGQEVILRCVPISNHLYFYWYRQILGQKVEFLVSFYNNEISEKSEIFDDQFSVERPDGSNFTLKIRSTKLEDSAMYFCASSAVPGPNYGYTFGSGTRLTVV.

The chain links TRBV4-2 to TRBJ1-1; no clear D gene. CDR3 length: 14 amino acids. Trimming left V 1 base short and J 4 bases short, with 10 bases between. Germline CDR1 and CDR2: LGHNA and YNFKEQ. CDR3 residues: CASSQAHESTEAFF. The CDR3 bases are TGTGCCAGCAGCCAAGCACACGAGAGCACTGAAGCTTTCTTT.

This chain connects TRBV6-1 to TRBJ2-3; D might be TRBD2 (5 bases). Germline CDR1 and CDR2: MNHNS and SASEGT. This CDR3 comprises 15 residues. Trimming cost V 6 bases and J 0 bases, with 13 bases left between them. Here the CDR3 reads CASSWTAPSTDTQYF. In DNA form, the CDR3 reads TGTGCCAGCAGCTGGACTGCTCCTAGCACAGATACGCAGTATTTT.

This clone has just one count. The V gene is TRBV4-1, the J gene TRBJ2-7, with 9 nucleotides matching TRBD1. This CDR3 is 14 amino acids long. Trimming at V came to 4 bases and at J to 5 bases, leaving 6 bases not matched to a gene. CDR1 and CDR2 (germline): MGHRA, YSYEKL. CDR3 protein: CASSRDRVRHEQYF. CDR3 sequence (DNA): TGCGCCAGCAGCCGGGACAGGGTGAGGCACGAGCAGTACTTC.

The V and J genes are TRBV7-9 and TRBJ2-7, with 8 bases lining up with TRBD1. The V segment lost 4 bases and the J segment 4 bases; nucleotides outside the gene matches: 6. The CDR3 is 14 amino acids. Germline V CDR1 and CDR2: SEHNR, FQNEAQ (reference sequence). Here the CDR3 DNA reads TGTGCCAGCAGCTATGGGGACAGGATGTACGAGCAGTACTTC. As protein: CASSYGDRMYEQYF.

As DNA, the CDR3 is TGTGCCTGGAGTGAAGGGGCGTCCCAAGAGACCCAGTACTTC. Its translation is CAWSEGASQETQYF. This sequence joins TRBV30 and TRBJ2-5; weak D call: TRBD1 (5 bases). The ends were cut back, 1 base at V and 1 base at J, with 10 bases in the middle. The CDR3 spans 14 residues. CDR1 is GTSNPN, CDR2 SVGIG, per germline (reference sequence).

This chain uses TRBV6-6 with TRBJ2-5, with 9 bases fitting TRBD2. The ends lost 2 bases at V and 5 bases at J; junction bases unmatched: 0. CDR3 size: 13 residues. Per the germline V gene, CDR1 is MNHNY and CDR2 is SVGAGI (reference sequence). The CDR3 region is CASSYSGRETQYF. The DNA for the CDR3 is TGTGCCAGCAGTTACAGCGGGAGGGAGACCCAGTACTTC.

The genes are TRBV25-1 and TRBJ2-7; 7 bases are a match to TRBD1. Unmatched junction bases numbered 5, after V lost 4 bases and J lost 2 bases. CDR1 and CDR2 from the germline V gene are MGHDK and SYGVNS. This CDR3 has 14 residues. As DNA, the CDR3 is TGTGCCAGCAGTGGCTCCGGACAGGCCTACGAGCAGTACTTC. Translated, it gives CASSGSGQAYEQYF.

This chain joins TRBV6-6 and TRBJ2-1; D unresolved. V lost 2 bases, J lost 5 bases, and 16 bases lay in between. The CDR3 has 16 amino acids. Germline CDR1 reads MNHNY; CDR2 reads SVGAGI (reference sequence). CDR3 amino acids: CASSYGGIGLDNEQFF. In DNA, the CDR3 is TGTGCCAGCAGTTACGGCGGAATAGGGTTGGACAATGAGCAGTTCTTC.

This clone showed up just once. The chain recombines TRBV7-9 with TRBJ2-7, with 9 bases matching TRBD1. The V gene end was trimmed by 4 bases and the J gene end by 4 bases; junction bases not matched to a gene: 5. CDR1 and CDR2 from the germline V gene are SEHNR and FQNEAQ (reference sequence). The CDR3 contains 14 residues. CDR3 sequence reads: CASSSTGGVYEQYF. CDR3 DNA sequence: TGTGCCAGCAGCTCCACAGGGGGCGTATACGAGCAGTACTTC.

The V and J genes are TRBV30 and TRBJ2-5; no clear D. The DNA end lines up better with TRBJ2-7; the J call may be wrong. Germline loops: CDR1 GTSNPN, CDR2 SVGIG (reference sequence). CDR3 size: 14 residues. As DNA, the CDR3 is TGTGCCTTAACGACCCAATTCGGCTCCTACGAGCAGTACTTC. Protein sequence: CALTTQFGSYEQYF.

The chain is built from TRBV27 and TRBJ2-7; D may be TRBD2 (6 bases). The V and J ends lost 5 bases and 3 bases respectively, with 26 bases between them. Germline assignment: CDR1 MNHEY and CDR2 SMNVEV (reference sequence). This CDR3 contains 18 residues. CDR3 sequence: CASSPIEGGLATIYEQYF. In DNA, the CDR3 is TGTGCCAGCAGTCCCATCGAGGGCGGTCTAGCGACGATCTACGAGCAGTACTTC.

This sequence joins TRBV13 and TRBJ2-1; possibly TRBD1 or TRBD2 for D (6 bases each). Trimming shortened V by 0 bases and J by 0 bases, and 18 bases separated the two germline ends. CDR3 length equals 19 residues. Germline CDR1 PRHDT, CDR2 FYEKMQ (reference sequence). CDR3 sequence (DNA): TGTGCCAGCAGCTTAGGCCTAAGCTGGGGGGCAAGCTCCTACAATGAGCAGTTCTTC. Its protein product is CASSLGLSWGASSYNEQFF.

Concerning this clone itself: The same CDR3 also results from other DNA sequences found in this sample. CDR3 region: CASSVGGSTEAFF. In DNA form, the CDR3 reads TGTGCCAGCAGCGTAGGGGGGAGCACTGAAGCTTTCTTT. The chain joins TRBV9 to TRBJ1-1, with TRBD1 as a possible D gene (5 bases). The CDR3 spans 13 residues. The V end was cut by 0 bases, the J end by 4 bases, with 7 bases between. Per the germline V gene, CDR1 is SGDLS and CDR2 is YYNGEE.

The V and J genes are TRBV13 and TRBJ2-5, with 14 bases identical to TRBD2. Germline V gene data show CDR1 as PRHDT and CDR2 as FYEKMQ (reference sequence). The CDR3 covers 16 residues. V shed 3 bases and J 4 bases; nucleotides not matched to a gene: 4. CDR3 DNA sequence: TGTGCCAGCAGCTTCGGACTAGCGGGAGGCTCAGAGACCCAGTACTTC. It codes for CASSFGLAGGSETQYF.

The rearrangement joins TRBV6-5 to TRBJ2-1, with 7 bases lining up with TRBD1. Germline CDR1 MNHEY, CDR2 SVGAGI. The CDR3 extends over 13 amino acids. The V and J ends lost 2 bases and 15 bases, in that order; junction bases with no gene match: 10. The chain's CDR3 is CASSYPGTDDLFF. The CDR3 nucleotides read TGTGCCAGCAGTTACCCCGGGACAGACGATTTGTTCTTC.

This clone was recorded only once. The chain recombines TRBV25-1 with TRBJ1-3, with D perhaps TRBD1 (6 bases). Trimming left V 6 bases short and J 0 bases short, with 9 bases between. This CDR3 has 14 amino acids. Germline V gene sequence: CDR1 MGHDK, CDR2 SYGVNS. This chain's CDR3 is CASRGQSSGNTIYF. The CDR3 bases are TGTGCCAGCAGAGGACAGAGCTCTGGAAACACCATATATTTT. The whole variable domain, remainder taken from reference TRBV25-1 and TRBJ1-3, is EADIYQTPRYLVIGTGKKITLECSQTMGHDKMYWYQQDPGMELHLIHYSYGVNSTEKGDLSSESTVSRIRTEHFPLTLESARPSHTSQYLCASRGQSSGNTIYFGEGSWLTVV.

J is TRBJ1-1 and V is TRBV21-1. TRBV21-1 is reported as a pseudogene. The CDR3 sequence is 13 residues long. The CDR3 reads CASSIGGDTEAFF. In nucleotides, the CDR3 is TGTGCCAGCAGCATCGGAGGGGACACTGAAGCTTTCTTT.

The rearrangement uses TRBV30 and TRBJ1-2; D is undetermined. V was trimmed by 2 bases and J by 4 bases, leaving 11 bases between them. Germline CDR1 and CDR2: GTSNPN and SVGIG (reference sequence). The CDR3 runs 13 residues. This chain's CDR3 is CAWSFGDSYGYTF. Written as DNA, the CDR3 is TGTGCCTGGAGTTTTGGGGATTCCTATGGCTACACCTTC. The full variable domain, in which reference TRBV30 and TRBJ1-2 provide the parts outside the CDR3, is SQTIHQWPATLVQPVGSPLSLECTVEGTSNPNLYWYRQAAGRGLQLLFYSVGIGQISSEVPQNLSASRPQDRQFILSSKKLLLSDSGFYLCAWSFGDSYGYTFGSGTRLTVV.

The chain combines TRBV11-1 with TRBJ2-2; tentative D call: TRBD1 (6 bases). CDR1 is SGHAT, CDR2 FQDESV, per germline (reference sequence). This CDR3 is built from 15 residues. V was pared by 5 bases and J by 2 bases, with 12 bases between. Written as DNA, the CDR3 is TGTGCCAGCAGCCCGGCTGGGACAAACACCGGGGAGCTGTTTTTT. Amino acid sequence: CASSPAGTNTGELFF.

This clone was picked up a small number of times. The chain has TRBV18 and TRBJ1-2; 7 bases map to TRBD1. Germline trimming cut 1 base from V and 3 bases from J; bases unmatched to any gene: 5. Looked up from germline, CDR1 is KGHSH and CDR2 is LQKENI. This CDR3 region has 15 residues. This CDR3 is CASSPRQGVDYGYTF. The CDR3 region has the DNA TGTGCCAGCTCACCACGCCAGGGGGTCGACTATGGCTACACCTTC.